This TCR beta chain was obtained from a study of blood T cells in healthy people across ages. Germline V gene lookup returns CDR1 SNHLY and CDR2 FYNNEI. The CDR3 loop spans 14 amino acids. With 1 base removed from V and 10 bases from J, the gap between germline ends came to 11 bases. Using a J-beta primer mix together with a sample-barcoded 5' primer, a second PCR was run for about 6 to 11 cycles. TCRdb processed the 5' RACE reads anew with MiXCR; each CDR3 protein has one entry. This sample yields about 900,000 distinct CDR3 sequences, of which under 50% are seen a single time; roughly 13% belongs to the top ten. Study results and caveats: Underestimates were what the diversity estimates from one million T cells were considered to be.

Note on this clonotype: As yet, its antigen is unknown.

Sequences were obtained from blood. The rearrangement joins TRBV2 to TRBJ1-6; D not resolved. This sequence was found in a man aged 25-40 years in good health. The CDR3 DNA reads TGTGCCAGCAGTGAAGAGGGAAGAGACTCACCCCTCCACTTT. This encodes CASSEEGRDSPLHF.